The 5 T cell receptor beta chains below all came from one sample that was sequenced in a study of regulatory T cells in long-lasting Graves disease. Specified time point: newly diagnosed GD, antithyroid drugs for less than 3 months. The TCR library was prepared using RNA isolated from PBMCs. iRepertoire HTBI primers and Arm-PCR of CDR3 regions built TCR beta libraries. TCRdb redid the calling of the multiplex PCR reads with MiXCR, one entry per CDR3 protein. The sample holds more than 300,000 distinct CDR3 sequences, roughly 15% seen once. This specimen consisted of peripheral blood mononuclear cells (PBMCs), obtained at new diagnosis, from a patient treated with antithyroid drugs. The receptors originated from a female donor with Graves disease.

Worth noting for this clonotype: The junction shows a germline mismatch at one end, possibly a read error. The genes are TRBV2 and TRBJ2-3, with D perhaps matching TRBD2 (5 bases). The CDR3 spans 14 residues. Germline V CDR1 and CDR2: SNHLY, FYNNEI. CDR3 loop: CASEPLASTDTQYF. In DNA form, the CDR3 reads TGTGCCAGCGAACCACTCGCTAGCACAGATACACAGTATTTT. The complete variable domain, with remaining parts taken from reference TRBV2 and TRBJ2-3, reads EPEVTQTPSHQVTQMGQEVILRCVPISNHLYFYWYRQILGQKVEFLVSFYNNEISEKSEIFDDQFSVERPDGSNFTLKIRSTKLEDSAMYFCASEPLASTDTQYFGPGTRLTVL.

This clonotype was recorded at least ten times. V usage is TRBV20-1 and J usage is TRBJ1-2; D gene uncertain. Looked up from germline, CDR1 is DFQATT and CDR2 is SNEGSKA (reference sequence). This CDR3 spans 12 amino acids. Trimming cost V 1 base and J 4 bases, with 7 bases left between them. The CDR3 DNA reads as TGCAGTGCTAGAGCCCCCCCCTATGGCTACACCTTC. This translates into CSARAPPYGYTF.

This clonotype was picked up many times. This chain links TRBV10-3 with TRBJ1-2; a weak D match, TRBD1 (6 bases). The germline CDR1 and CDR2 sequences are ENHRY and SYGVKD. This CDR3 has 13 amino acids. V gave up 11 bases and J gave up 3 bases, with 16 bases separating them. CDR3 sequence reads: CAVPGAADYGYTF. The CDR3 DNA follows: TGTGCCGTTCCGGGGGCCGCGGACTATGGCTACACCTTC.

About this clonotype itself: Just one base apart from a much larger clone, this may be a read error. The chain recombines TRBV9 with TRBJ1-1, with D maybe TRBD1 (5 bases). CDR1 and CDR2 from the germline V gene are SGDLS and YYNGEE. CDR3 length equals 14 residues. The CDR3 sequence is CAGSVGAGNTEAFF. Written as DNA, the CDR3 is TGTGCCGGCAGCGTAGGGGCAGGGAACACTGAAGCTTTCTTT.

This clonotype has more than one count but fewer than ten. The genes are TRBV3-1 and TRBJ2-5; 8 bases map to TRBD2. Looked up from germline, CDR1 is LGHDT and CDR2 is YNNKEL (reference sequence). This CDR3 spans 16 amino acids. V lost 1 base to trimming and J lost 6 bases; unmatched junction nucleotides: 10. The CDR3 DNA is TGTGCCAGCAGCCAAGCTTCTAACCGCGGGGGGAAGACCCAGTACTTC. This codes for CASSQASNRGGKTQYF.